This T cell receptor (beta chain) was captured in a study of tumor-infiltrating lymphocytes in primary liver carcinoma. This CDR3 has 17 amino acids. The germline V gene encodes CDR1 SGHAT and CDR2 FQDESV (reference sequence). Unsorted bulk tissue of about 18-34 mg yielded co-extracted RNA and DNA. cDNA specific to TCR beta was made from roughly 500 ng of total RNA, with a constant-region primer employed for priming. Slightly modified ARM-PCR, run as three nested multiplex PCR rounds, produced the TCR beta libraries. The study ran its first two PCR rounds for approximately 11 cycles each, using TRBV1-TRBV30 forward primers and a C-beta reverse primer. TCRdb called the multiplex PCR reads again in MiXCR, with one record for every CDR3 protein. This sample carries 47,000 or so distinct CDR3 sequences, over 65% of them seen once, and the ten largest clones take about a quarter. Details on this clonotype: A junction boundary mismatches the germline segment, possibly from a read error.

The TCR sequence derives from a man aged 40-49 years with primary liver carcinoma and hepatitis B virus infection. Sample: liver tumor tissue from sampling region 3. Subset meaning: tumor region T3, left-lateral pole. The chain recombines TRBV11-1 with TRBJ2-1, with TRBD2 matching 14 bases. The CDR3: CANILGLAGEVDNEQFF. CDR3 nucleotides: TGTGCCAACATCCTGGGACTAGCGGGAGAAGTTGACAATGAGCAATTCTTC. The full variable domain, rest sourced from reference TRBV11-1 and TRBJ2-1, is EAEVAQSPRYKITEKSQAVAFWCDPISGHATLYWYRQILGQGPELLVQFQDESVVDDSQLPKDRFSAERLKGVDSTLKIQPAELGDSAMYLCANILGLAGEVDNEQFFGPGTRLTVL.